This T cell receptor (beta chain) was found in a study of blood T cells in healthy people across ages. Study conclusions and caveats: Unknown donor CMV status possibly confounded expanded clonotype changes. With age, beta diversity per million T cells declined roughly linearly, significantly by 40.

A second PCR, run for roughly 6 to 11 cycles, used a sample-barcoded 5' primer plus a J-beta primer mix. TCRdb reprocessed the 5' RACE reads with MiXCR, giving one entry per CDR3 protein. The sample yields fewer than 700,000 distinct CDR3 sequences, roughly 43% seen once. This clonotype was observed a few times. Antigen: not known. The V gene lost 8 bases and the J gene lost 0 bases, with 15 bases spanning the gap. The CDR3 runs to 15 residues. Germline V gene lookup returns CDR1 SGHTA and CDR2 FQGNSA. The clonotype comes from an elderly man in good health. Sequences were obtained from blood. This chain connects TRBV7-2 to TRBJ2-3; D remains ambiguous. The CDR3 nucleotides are TGTGCCAGCGAGGTAACACCCACTAGCACAGATACGCAGTATTTT. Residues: CASEVTPTSTDTQYF.